The sequence of this T cell receptor beta chain was determined in a study of Ad26.COV2.S vaccination and SARS-CoV-2 variants. The study, taken as a whole, reports: Vaccine and placebo recipients had comparable breadth of non-spike TCRs.

The table came from immunoSEQ multiplex PCR; TCRdb's copy has only in-frame clones and leaves some out. The sample yields a few hundred thousand clones, around 90% seen once. Treatment reported: around 19 received Ad26.COV2.S at low or high dose, single or two shots; about 5 received placebo; per-sample allocation not given. Samples came from day 63 after the first vaccine or placebo injection. Vaccination employed an Ad26 vector expressing the Wuhan-strain SARS-CoV-2 spike. CDR1 MNHEY and CDR2 SVGEGT come from the germline V gene. CDR3 length: 17 amino acids. The V segment lost 0 bases and the J segment 5 bases; nucleotides outside the gene matches: 9. A word on this clone: The antigen remains undetermined.

J is TRBJ2-7 and V is TRBV6-2 or TRBV6-3; 11 bases match TRBD2. This material consisted of peripheral blood, taken in a trial of Ad26.COV2.S vaccine versus placebo. This TCR came from a person aged 18-65 years who received the Ad26.COV2.S COVID-19 vaccine or a placebo. The CDR3, as DNA: TGTGCCAGCAGTTACTCCCTCGGACTAGCGGGTCTGGACGAGCAGTACTTC. This sequence encodes CASSYSLGLAGLDEQYF.